This T cell receptor (beta chain) was documented in a study of lymphopenia after photon versus proton radiotherapy. Whole-study results and caveats: Oligoclonal CD8+ Temra expansion after nadir drove photon patients' diversity drop.

Measured with immunoSEQ multiplex PCR; TCRdb has only the in-frame clones, and not every one. In the table there are about 68,000 clones, approximately 91% of which are singletons. Trimming cost V 2 bases and J 2 bases, with 7 bases left between them. The CDR3 contains 13 residues. Germline values: CDR1 SGHTA, CDR2 FQGNSA. This clone was detected only once. The antigen is undetermined. This TCR derives from a woman in her 70s with pancreatic cancer. The V gene is TRBV7-2, the J gene TRBJ2-7; D is undetermined. This specimen was peripheral blood, taken from a patient treated with photon-based radiotherapy. CDR3 in DNA: TGTGCCAGCAGCTTAATCGCTACCTACGAGCAGTACTTC. Translation: CASSLIATYEQYF.